These 3 T cell receptor beta chains share one sample of origin, sequenced in a study of control samples from healthy donors and cancer patients. TCRdb keeps only in-frame clones here, not all; method: immunoSEQ multiplex PCR. The sample holds around 71,000 clones, 90% seen once. Material: PBMCs. The receptor set was obtained from a woman between 45 and 60 years old with colorectal cancer.

V usage is TRBV2 and J usage is TRBJ1-5; maybe TRBD1 (6 bases). V lost 2 bases and J 10 bases, leaving 12 bases between the germline ends. Germline CDR1 is SNHLY and CDR2 is FYNNEI. The CDR3 spans 13 residues. The CDR3 DNA sequence: TGTGCCAGCAGTGAATCAGGGGACGTACCCCAGCATTTT. Its translation: CASSESGDVPQHF.

The chain uses TRBV11-2 and TRBJ1-6, with a weak D call TRBD1 (5 bases). Trimming pared 4 bases from V and 6 bases from J, leaving 22 bases between. The CDR3 loop spans 18 amino acids. Germline-derived CDR1 and CDR2 are SGHAT and FQNNGV. CDR3 DNA sequence: TGTGCCAGCAGCTCCTCCCCCGGGGCCTCATTTCGTAATTCACCCCTCCACTTT. It yields the protein CASSSSPGASFRNSPLHF.

This chain's CDR3 is CASSIAVSQGWPQHF. Written as DNA, the CDR3 is TGTGCCAGTAGTATAGCGGTCAGCCAAGGCTGGCCCCAGCATTTT. The chain is built from TRBV19 and TRBJ1-5; no clear D gene. V lost 1 base and J 9 bases, leaving 16 bases between the germline ends. Germline assignment: CDR1 LNHDA and CDR2 SQIVND (reference sequence). The CDR3 spans 15 residues.